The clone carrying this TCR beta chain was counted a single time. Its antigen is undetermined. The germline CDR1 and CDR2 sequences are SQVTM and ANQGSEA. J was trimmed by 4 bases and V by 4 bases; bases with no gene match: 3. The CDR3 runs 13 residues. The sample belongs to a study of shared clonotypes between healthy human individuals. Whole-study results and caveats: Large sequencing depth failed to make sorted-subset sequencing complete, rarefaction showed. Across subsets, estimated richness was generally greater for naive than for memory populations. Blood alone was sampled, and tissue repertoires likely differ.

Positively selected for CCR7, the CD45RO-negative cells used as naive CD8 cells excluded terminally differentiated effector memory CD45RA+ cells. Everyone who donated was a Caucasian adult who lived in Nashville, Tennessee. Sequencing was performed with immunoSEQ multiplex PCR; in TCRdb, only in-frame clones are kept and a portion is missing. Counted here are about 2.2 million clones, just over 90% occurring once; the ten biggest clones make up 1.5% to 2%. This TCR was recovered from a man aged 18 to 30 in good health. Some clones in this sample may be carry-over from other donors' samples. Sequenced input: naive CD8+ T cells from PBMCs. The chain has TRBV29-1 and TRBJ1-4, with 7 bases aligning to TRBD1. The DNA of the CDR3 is TGCAGCGTTGGGGGACAGATTAATGAAAAACTGTTTTTT. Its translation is CSVGGQINEKLFF.